A single sample gave rise to the 17 T cell receptor beta chains below, sequenced in a study of cytomegalovirus exposure and HLA in healthy donors. The PCR contained 60 Vbeta and 13 Jbeta primers. Sequencing was performed with immunoSEQ multiplex PCR; in TCRdb, only in-frame clones are kept and a portion is missing. Among approximately 160,000 clones listed, around 79% were seen once. The sample consisted of PBMCs. These receptors all stem from a male donor in good health and CMV-seropositive.

This clone was counted only a few times. J is TRBJ2-7 and V is TRBV5-1; 8 positions match TRBD2. After removal of 5 bases from V and 4 bases from J, the junction contained 11 bases not matched to a gene. The CDR3 loop spans 15 amino acids. CDR1 is SGHRS and CDR2 is YFSETQ in the germline V gene. CDR3 sequence: CASSRASGYLYEQYF. CDR3 bases: TGCGCCAGCAGTAGGGCTAGCGGGTATTTGTACGAGCAGTACTTC.

This clone was seen only a few times. Here the CDR3 reads CASSYSQIGTEAFF. CDR3 DNA: TGTGCCAGCAGTTACTCCCAAATCGGGACTGAAGCTTTCTTT. V gene TRBV6-6 combines with J gene TRBJ1-1; unclear D gene. Trimming cost V 0 bases and J 5 bases, with 10 bases left between them. This CDR3 comprises 14 residues. Looked up from germline, CDR1 is MNHNY and CDR2 is SVGAGI (reference sequence).

V gene TRBV7-8 combines with J gene TRBJ2-3; D might be TRBD1 (7 bases). The CDR3 has 13 amino acids. CDR1 and CDR2 from the germline V gene are SGHVS and FQNEAQ. V lost 4 bases and J lost 5, with 10 bases in between. The CDR3 nucleotides read TGTGCCAGCAGCTCAGGGGGGATAGATACGCAGTATTTT. The encoded protein is CASSSGGIDTQYF.

The gene calls are TRBV6-5 and TRBJ2-7; the match to TRBD2 covers 11 bases. This CDR3 region has 14 residues. The J segment lost 4 bases and the V segment lost 10 bases, leaving 9 bases of the junction unmatched. The germline CDR1 and CDR2 sequences are MNHEY and SVGAGI. The CDR3 spells CATKLAGAKYEQYF. CDR3 bases: TGTGCCACTAAACTAGCGGGGGCCAAATACGAGCAGTACTTC.

The CDR3 is CASSLPSSNNEQFF. The CDR3 region has the DNA TGTGCCAGCAGCTTACCTAGCAGTAACAATGAGCAGTTCTTC. V usage is TRBV11-3 and J usage is TRBJ2-1; perhaps TRBD2 as D (5 bases). CDR1 is SGHNT, CDR2 YENEEA, per germline. The V end was cut by 2 bases, the J end by 5 bases, with 10 bases between. The CDR3 spans 14 residues.

The gene calls are TRBV30 and TRBJ1-1; maybe TRBD1 (6 bases). Germline CDR1 and CDR2: GTSNPN and SVGIG (reference sequence). V was clipped by 7 bases and J by 11 bases, with 20 bases between them. The CDR3 consists of 12 residues. CDR3 sequence reads: CAFRGPRPDAFF. CDR3 coding DNA: TGTGCCTTCAGGGGACCCCGCCCGGACGCTTTCTTT.

The chain links TRBV27 to TRBJ2-1; possible D gene TRBD2, 5 bases. Germline V CDR1 and CDR2: MNHEY, SMNVEV (reference sequence). This CDR3 region has 13 residues. The V gene lost 5 bases and the J gene lost 7 bases, with 12 bases spanning the gap. The CDR3 sequence: CASSPMGSNEQFF. CDR3 sequence (DNA): TGTGCCAGCAGTCCTATGGGGAGTAATGAGCAGTTCTTC.

This clone came up a few times. The genes are TRBV4-1 and TRBJ1-1; D is ambiguous. V gave up 1 base and J gave up 5 bases, with 14 bases separating them. This CDR3 is built from 15 residues. Per the germline V gene, CDR1 is MGHRA and CDR2 is YSYEKL. The CDR3 nucleotides are TGCGCCAGCAGCCAAGTGGGCTCTCGTCGGACTGAAGCTTTCTTT. Its translation is CASSQVGSRRTEAFF.

A few counts support this clone. The genes are TRBV6-1 and TRBJ1-2; no clear D. Germline lookup yields CDR1 MNHNS and CDR2 SASEGT. V lost 6 bases, J lost 6 bases, and 11 bases lay in between. CDR3 length: 12 amino acids. In DNA, the CDR3 is TGTGCCAGCAGCCCGGCCGGGAATGGCTACACCTTC. Protein sequence: CASSPAGNGYTF.

The chain links TRBV7-2 to TRBJ1-1; possibly TRBD1 for D (5 bases). The CDR3 runs to 14 residues. The V gene's germline CDR1 is SGHTA and CDR2 FQGNSA. Trimming cost V 1 base and J 8 bases, with 14 bases left between them. CDR3: CASSLGVGGSEAFF. As DNA, the CDR3 is TGTGCCAGCAGCTTAGGGGTGGGGGGGTCAGAAGCTTTCTTT.

As concerns this clone: Other nucleotide sequences from this sample produce the same CDR3. CDR3 in amino acids: CASSLDRTIEAFF. DNA for the CDR3: TGTGCCAGCAGCTTGGATCGGACTATTGAAGCTTTCTTT. The chain employs TRBV5-6 and TRBJ1-1; D is ambiguous. CDR1 is SGHDT, CDR2 YYEEEE, per germline. The V gene lost 0 bases and the J gene lost 7 bases, with 10 bases spanning the gap. The CDR3 consists of 13 residues.

J is TRBJ2-5 and V is TRBV21-1; TRBD2 is taken as the D call from the table, unchecked against the DNA. TRBV21-1 is shown as a pseudogene. The CDR3 runs to 12 residues. The CDR3 region is CASSGGAETQYF. The CDR3 nucleotides are TGTGCCAGCAGCGGGGGGGCAGAGACCCAGTACTTC.

The chain has TRBV9 and TRBJ2-3; 7 positions agree with TRBD2. The CDR3 spans 15 residues. CDR1 is SGDLS and CDR2 is YYNGEE in the germline V gene. V was pared by 0 bases and J by 6 bases, with 7 bases of the junction left unmatched. The CDR3 region is CASSVESSGGDTQYF. The CDR3 DNA sequence: TGTGCCAGCAGCGTAGAATCGTCCGGGGGGGATACGCAGTATTTT.

The rearrangement links TRBV6-5 to TRBJ2-7; 9 bases agree with TRBD2. V lost 6 bases to trimming and J lost 7 bases; unmatched junction nucleotides: 10. The germline V gene encodes CDR1 MNHEY and CDR2 SVGAGI. This CDR3 has 14 residues. CDR3 sequence (DNA): TGTGCCAGCAGAAGCGGGGGGCCCAGGAGTGAGCAGTACTTC. Residues: CASRSGGPRSEQYF.

The chain links TRBV5-1 to TRBJ2-1, with 10 nucleotides matching TRBD2. Germline V gene lookup returns CDR1 SGHRS and CDR2 YFSETQ. The CDR3 extends over 15 amino acids. The V gene end was trimmed by 4 bases and the J gene end by 7 bases; junction bases not matched to a gene: 8. CDR3: CASSIAGGAGNEQFF. The DNA of the CDR3 is TGCGCCAGCAGCATAGCGGGGGGTGCGGGGAATGAGCAGTTCTTC.

This clone appeared once. The chain joins TRBV11-2 to TRBJ1-4; no reliable D call. The ends were cut back, 5 bases at V and 6 bases at J, with 22 bases in the middle. The CDR3 is 17 amino acids. The germline V gene has CDR1 SGHAT and CDR2 FQNNGV. The CDR3 loop is CASSEWSPSRRDEKLFF. CDR3 DNA sequence: TGTGCCAGCAGCGAGTGGTCCCCCAGTCGCCGGGATGAAAAACTGTTTTTT.

As for this clone: Sequence at one end of the junction differs from germline and may be a read error. The chain has TRBV11-2 and TRBJ1-2, with 7 bases lining up with TRBD1. The length of the CDR3 is 15 residues. Germline-derived CDR1 and CDR2 are SGHAT and FQNNGV. CDR3: CASSSIKTTGNNRVF. In nucleotides, the CDR3 is TGTGCCAGCAGCTCCATTAAAACGACAGGGAACAATCGAGTCTTC. Using reference TRBV11-2 and TRBJ1-2 for the parts outside the CDR3, the full variable domain is EAGVAQSPRYKIIEKRQSVAFWCNPISGHATLYWYQQILGQGPKLLIQFQNNGVVDDSQLPKDRFSAERLKGVDSTLKIQPAKLEDSAVYLCASSSIKTTGNNRVFGSGTRLTVV.